The 9 T cell receptor beta chains listed next were all sequenced from one sample in a study of T cells after posttransplantation cyclophosphamide. The protocol was immunoSEQ multiplex PCR, while the TCRdb copy is restricted to in-frame clones and leaves out a portion. The table lists about 36,000 clones, no singletons, with roughly 1.1% in the top ten. The sequencing input was PBMCs. These TCRs come from a girl aged 10-17 years in good health, CMV-negative, and a related stem cell transplant donor.

This clone was counted a few times. The chain has TRBV28 and TRBJ1-1, with 7 bases identical to TRBD1. Trimming at V came to 5 bases and at J to 10 bases, leaving 10 bases not matched to a gene. Germline V lookup: CDR1 MDHEN, CDR2 SYDVKM. CDR3 length: 13 amino acids. The CDR3 loop is CASSGPNQGGAFF. The CDR3 DNA is TGTGCCAGCAGTGGCCCTAATCAGGGGGGAGCTTTCTTT.

This clone was found a few times. The rearrangement joins TRBV28 to TRBJ2-5, with D maybe TRBD2 (5 bases). Germline V gene lookup returns CDR1 MDHEN and CDR2 SYDVKM. Trimming took 4 bases from V and 5 from J, leaving 26 bases between them. The CDR3 runs 18 residues. The CDR3 is CASSSTTPGIRLSETQYF. The CDR3 region has the DNA TGTGCCAGCAGTTCGACGACACCGGGAATCCGGCTAAGTGAGACCCAGTACTTC.

This clone was counted between two and nine times. The rearrangement links TRBV9 to TRBJ2-1, with 9 nucleotides matching TRBD1. Trimming took 0 bases from V and 6 from J; bases not matched to a gene: 10. Germline CDR1 SGDLS, CDR2 YYNGEE. The CDR3 covers 17 residues. The CDR3 DNA follows: TGTGCCAGCAGCGTAGGGATAGGGACAGGGAACTCCAATGAGCAGTTCTTC. The encoded protein is CASSVGIGTGNSNEQFF.

This clone was found a few times. The chain is built from TRBV5-1 and TRBJ2-5, with a weak D call TRBD1 (6 bases). V was cut by 0 bases and J by 5 bases, with 11 bases left in between. Germline assignment: CDR1 SGHRS and CDR2 YFSETQ. The CDR3 spans 14 residues. The CDR3 sequence is CASSLDRVTETQYF. The CDR3 coding sequence is TGCGCCAGCAGCTTGGACAGGGTCACCGAGACCCAGTACTTC.

This clone was detected many times. The chain employs TRBV6-6 and TRBJ1-6, with D perhaps matching TRBD1 (5 bases). The germline V and J ends were trimmed by 2 bases and 10 bases, with 15 bases remaining between them. Looked up from germline, CDR1 is MNHNY and CDR2 is SVGAGI (reference sequence). The CDR3 extends over 15 amino acids. DNA for the CDR3: TGTGCCAGCAGTTACAGGGGCGGTACTAAATCACCCCTCCACTTT. Translating it yields CASSYRGGTKSPLHF.

J is TRBJ2-5 and V is TRBV14; 12 bases fit TRBD2. Germline V gene lookup returns CDR1 SGHDN and CDR2 FVKESK. The junction had 5 bases not matched to a gene; V was cut back by 0 bases and J by 3 bases. The CDR3 is made up of 17 amino acids. The CDR3 protein is CASSQEASGRAKETQYF. The CDR3 DNA follows: TGTGCCAGCAGCCAAGAGGCTAGCGGGAGGGCCAAAGAGACCCAGTACTTC.

This clone came up many times. The chain uses TRBV18 and TRBJ1-5; 8 positions agree with TRBD1. Germline V gives CDR1 KGHSH, CDR2 LQKENI. There are 15 residues in the CDR3. V lost 6 bases, J lost 2 bases, and 6 bases stayed unmatched. CDR3 amino acids: CASSPTQGGNQPQHF. CDR3 sequence (DNA): TGTGCCAGCTCGCCGACACAGGGGGGCAATCAGCCCCAGCATTTT.

This clone appeared many times. The chain combines TRBV30 with TRBJ1-2, with 7 positions matching TRBD1. The CDR3 loop spans 15 amino acids. V shed 4 bases, J shed 4 bases, and the junction held 12 bases outside the gene matches. CDR1 and CDR2 from the germline V gene are GTSNPN and SVGIG (reference sequence). The CDR3 nucleotides read TGTGCCTGGAATTTCATACGACAGGGAATCTATGGCTACACCTTC. Translating it yields CAWNFIRQGIYGYTF.

This clone occurred many times. The chain recombines TRBV5-1 with TRBJ2-7; D is possibly TRBD2 (6 bases). Germline assignment: CDR1 SGHRS and CDR2 YFSETQ. V was cut by 2 bases and J by 7 bases, with 16 bases left in between. The CDR3 has 14 amino acids. The CDR3 reads CASSFEGGTGEQYF. The DNA for the CDR3 is TGCGCCAGCAGCTTTGAGGGCGGGACCGGAGAGCAGTACTTC.